This entry features one T cell receptor beta chain sequence. This sample stems from a study of cytotoxic CD8 clonotypes in ibrutinib-treated CLL. Looked up from germline, CDR1 is DFQATT and CDR2 is SNEGSKA (reference sequence). The CDR3 runs to 11 residues. Deletions cut 6 bases from V and 1 base from J, with 7 bases between. The data were produced by immunoSEQ multiplex PCR, yet TCRdb's version contains in-frame clones alone and is incomplete. The sample holds around 250,000 clones, about three quarters seen once. The receptor was isolated from a human donor with chronic lymphocytic leukemia. This chain connects TRBV20-1 to TRBJ2-7; D not certain. This specimen consisted of PBMCs, obtained after 24 months of ibrutinib treatment. The CDR3 DNA reads as TGCAGTGCGGGCCGATCCTACGAGCAGTACTTC. Residues: CSAGRSYEQYF.